The 31 T cell receptor beta chains presented below share a single source sample, sequenced in a study of blood T cell repertoires in COVID-19. Profiling relied on immunoSEQ multiplex PCR, and the TCRdb table lists in-frame clones only, not all of them. The sample contains 350,000 to 500,000 clones, 70% to 90% of which appear only once. Material for sequencing was peripheral blood. These receptors were taken from a young man with COVID-19, enrolled during active disease.

The rearrangement links TRBV9 to TRBJ2-2, with 8 bases fitting TRBD2. J lost 6 bases, V lost 4 bases, and 11 bases had no gene match. Germline assignment: CDR1 SGDLS and CDR2 YYNGEE. The CDR3 is 16 residues long. The CDR3 sequence is CASSPSISGSPGELFF. Here the CDR3 DNA reads TGTGCCAGCAGCCCATCTATCAGCGGGAGCCCCGGGGAGCTGTTTTTT.

This clone was recorded once. The chain joins TRBV18 to TRBJ2-7; 9 positions match TRBD1. J lost 4 bases, V lost 8 bases, and 9 bases had no gene match. Germline V gene lookup returns CDR1 KGHSH and CDR2 LQKENI. The CDR3 consists of 14 residues. The CDR3: CASTGQGSQYEQYF. DNA for the CDR3: TGTGCCAGCACAGGACAGGGGTCCCAGTACGAGCAGTACTTC.

The rearrangement links TRBV29-1 to TRBJ2-1; the D gene is possibly TRBD2 (7 bases). The CDR3 is made up of 13 amino acids. Germline V CDR1 and CDR2: SQVTM, ANQGSEA. V was clipped by 6 bases and J by 10 bases, with 19 bases between them. The CDR3 DNA is TGCAGCGTGGGGGAGGGGGTCTGGGCGGAGCAGTTCTTC. Amino acids: CSVGEGVWAEQFF.

The chain carries TRBV3-1 (or the pseudogene TRBV3-2) and TRBJ1-2; 8 nucleotides line up with TRBD1. This CDR3 is 16 amino acids long. From germline, CDR1 is LGHDT and CDR2 YNNKEL (reference sequence). V trimming: 5 bases; J trimming: 4 bases; junction bases outside the gene matches: 12. CDR3 amino acids: CASSSRQGTRSYGYTF. In DNA, the CDR3 is TGTGCCAGCAGCTCTAGACAGGGGACGAGGAGCTATGGCTACACCTTC.

The chain recombines TRBV5-1 with TRBJ2-5; a possible D gene is TRBD2 (6 bases). Germline CDR1 SGHRS, CDR2 YFSETQ. This CDR3 has 15 amino acids. Trimming took 0 bases from V and 5 from J, leaving 14 bases between them. The CDR3 DNA is TGCGCCAGCAGCTTGGGAGCGGGCTTGGGGGAGACCCAGTACTTC. Its translation: CASSLGAGLGETQYF.

This rearrangement joins TRBV6-1 to TRBJ2-1; perhaps TRBD1 as D (5 bases). The CDR3 runs 13 residues. The V end was cut by 1 base, the J end by 8 bases, with 9 bases between. CDR1 is MNHNS and CDR2 is SASEGT in the germline V gene. CDR3 sequence (DNA): TGTGCCAGCAGTGAAGGGATCAGGGATGAGCAGTTCTTC. Translation gives CASSEGIRDEQFF.

This clone was observed once. V gene TRBV19 combines with J gene TRBJ1-2, with D possibly TRBD1 on 6 matching bases. Germline V gene sequence: CDR1 LNHDA, CDR2 SQIVND (reference sequence). CDR3 length: 16 amino acids. V lost 7 bases, J lost 8 bases, and 26 bases lay in between. The CDR3 spells CASTMRTDRRSDGYTF. For the CDR3, the DNA is TGTGCCAGTACTATGAGGACGGACAGAAGGTCCGACGGCTACACCTTC.

This clone came up a few times. The rearrangement joins TRBV5-5 to TRBJ1-5; D ambiguous. The CDR3 is made up of 15 amino acids. Trimming removed 0 bases at V and 6 bases at J, with 13 bases between. Germline V gene lookup returns CDR1 SGHKS and CDR2 YYEKEE (reference sequence). In DNA, the CDR3 is TGTGCCAGCAGCTTGGTTATGGGTCCGGGTCAGCCCCAGCATTTT. Amino acid sequence: CASSLVMGPGQPQHF.

Only one count was recorded for this clone. The DNA of the CDR3 is TGTGCCAGCAGGCCCCGATATGGGGAGAACTCCTACGAGCAGTACTTC. Translated, it gives CASRPRYGENSYEQYF. This chain connects TRBV27 to TRBJ2-7; TRBD2 is a possible D gene (5 bases). The germline V gene encodes CDR1 MNHEY and CDR2 SMNVEV (reference sequence). Trimming stripped 6 bases from V and 0 bases from J, with 18 bases between. This CDR3 spans 16 amino acids.

The chain has TRBV6-5 and TRBJ2-1, with D perhaps matching TRBD1 (6 bases). Trimming cost V 7 bases and J 5 bases, with 18 bases left between them. The CDR3 is 15 residues long. Germline V gene data show CDR1 as MNHEY and CDR2 as SVGAGI. CDR3 DNA: TGTGCCAGCACCAGAAGGGGGACGAACGACAATGAGCAGTTCTTC. It specifies CASTRRGTNDNEQFF.

V gene TRBV10-1 combines with J gene TRBJ1-5, with D possibly being TRBD1 (5 bases). Per the germline V gene, CDR1 is WNHNN and CDR2 is SYGVQD (reference sequence). The CDR3 is 16 amino acids. V shed 5 bases and J shed 1 base, with 15 bases lying between them. The CDR3 region has the DNA TGCGCCAGCAGTTTAGGACAAATCTGCAGCAATCAGCCCCAGCATTTT. Its protein product is CASSLGQICSNQPQHF.

This rearrangement joins TRBV5-6 to TRBJ2-2; 10 nucleotides line up with TRBD1. The J segment lost 7 bases and the V segment lost 3 bases, leaving 6 bases of the junction unmatched. The CDR3 is 15 residues long. Germline V CDR1 and CDR2: SGHDT, YYEEEE. CDR3 protein: CASSSGQGKSGELFF. The CDR3, as DNA: TGTGCCAGCAGCTCGGGACAGGGGAAGAGCGGGGAGCTGTTTTTT.

The chain couples TRBV7-9 to TRBJ1-6; a possible D gene is TRBD1 (6 bases). V lost 3 bases to trimming and J lost 5 bases, with 14 bases between them. CDR1 is SEHNR, CDR2 FQNEAQ, per germline (reference sequence). The CDR3 extends over 16 amino acids. In DNA form, the CDR3 reads TGTGCCAGCAGCTTGGGGGCCGGGACGGATAATTCACCCCTCCACTTT. Its protein is CASSLGAGTDNSPLHF.

The chain employs TRBV15 and TRBJ1-3; D remains ambiguous. Germline lookup yields CDR1 LNHNV and CDR2 YYDKDF (reference sequence). The germline V and J ends were trimmed by 1 base and 8 bases, with 12 bases remaining between them. The CDR3 consists of 14 residues. The CDR3 here is CATSRGRSRDTIYF. CDR3 nucleotides: TGTGCCACCAGCAGAGGGCGGAGCCGCGACACCATATATTTT. The full variable domain, rest sourced from reference TRBV15 and TRBJ1-3, is DAMVIQNPRYQVTQFGKPVTLSCSQTLNHNVMYWYQQKSSQAPKLLFHYYDKDFNNEADTPDNFQSRRPNTSFCFLDIRSPGLGDTAMYLCATSRGRSRDTIYFGEGSWLTVV.

CDR3 residues: CASSYYGAYEQYF. DNA of the CDR3: TGTGCCAGTAGTTACTACGGGGCCTACGAGCAGTACTTC. This chain uses TRBV19 with TRBJ2-7, with D possibly being TRBD2 (5 bases). The CDR3 contains 13 residues. Germline V gene data show CDR1 as LNHDA and CDR2 as SQIVND (reference sequence). Deletions cut 5 bases from V and 2 bases from J, with 10 bases between.

V and J are TRBV5-1 and TRBJ2-3; 7 nucleotides align to TRBD2. V shed 3 bases and J 5 bases; nucleotides not matched to a gene: 12. There are 16 residues in the CDR3. In germline, CDR1 is SGHRS, CDR2 YFSETQ. This CDR3 is CASSSEPGLWRDTQYF. The CDR3 coding sequence is TGCGCCAGCAGCTCCGAGCCGGGACTATGGAGAGATACGCAGTATTTT.

V and J are TRBV19 and TRBJ2-3, with D maybe TRBD1 (6 bases). V lost 2 bases and J 1 base, leaving 13 bases between the germline ends. Germline V gene data show CDR1 as LNHDA and CDR2 as SQIVND (reference sequence). This CDR3 has 16 amino acids. CDR3 protein: CASSITGRRGTDTQYF. The CDR3 bases are TGTGCCAGTAGTATAACAGGGCGGCGGGGCACAGATACGCAGTATTTT.

This chain connects TRBV10-1 to TRBJ2-1, with TRBD2 matching over 7 bases. Germline trimming cut 6 bases from V and 2 bases from J; bases unmatched to any gene: 7. This CDR3 has 15 amino acids. Germline CDR1 reads WNHNN; CDR2 reads SYGVQD (reference sequence). The DNA of the CDR3 is TGCGCCAGCAGCCCGCAGACTAGCCCCTACAATGAGCAGTTCTTC. As protein: CASSPQTSPYNEQFF.

The chain uses TRBV9 and TRBJ1-1; D is undetermined. V gave up 0 bases and J gave up 5 bases, with 11 bases separating them. CDR3 length equals 14 residues. Germline V lookup: CDR1 SGDLS, CDR2 YYNGEE. The DNA for the CDR3 is TGTGCCAGCAGCGTAGGGGCCGGAACGACTGAAGCTTTCTTT. Protein: CASSVGAGTTEAFF.

The rearrangement links TRBV2 to TRBJ2-7; 10 bases match TRBD2. The germline CDR1 and CDR2 sequences are SNHLY and FYNNEI. CDR3 size: 15 residues. Trimming removed 6 bases from V and 0 bases from J; junction bases left unmatched: 5. In DNA form, the CDR3 reads TGTGCCAGCAGGCTAGGACTAGCGGCCTCCTACGAGCAGTACTTC. It is translated as CASRLGLAASYEQYF.

The chain combines TRBV12-3 or TRBV12-4 with TRBJ2-5; D possibly corresponds to TRBD1 (5 bases). The CDR3 covers 13 residues. V dropped 4 bases and J dropped 5 bases, with 11 bases sitting between them. CDR3 amino acids: CASSSNRFETQYF. The CDR3 bases are TGTGCCAGCAGTTCTAACAGGTTTGAGACCCAGTACTTC.

The V and J genes are TRBV28 and TRBJ1-3; D remains ambiguous. Trimming took off 4 bases at V and 4 bases at J, with 11 bases between the two ends. Per germline, CDR1 MDHEN and CDR2 SYDVKM. The CDR3 loop spans 14 amino acids. The CDR3: CASSSAAGGNTIYF. CDR3 bases: TGTGCCAGCAGTTCCGCGGCCGGAGGAAACACCATATATTTT.

This chain joins TRBV20-1 and TRBJ2-7; D remains unclear. The CDR3 covers 11 residues. With 4 bases removed from V and 6 bases from J, the gap between germline ends came to 10 bases. The germline CDR1 and CDR2 sequences are DFQATT and SNEGSKA (reference sequence). In DNA form, the CDR3 reads TGCAGTGCTACCGATGGGCCCGAGCAGTACTTC. It is translated as CSATDGPEQYF.

The chain uses TRBV14 and TRBJ2-3; TRBD2 matches at 10 bases. The ends lost 4 bases at V and 6 bases at J; junction bases unmatched: 19. Per the germline V gene, CDR1 is SGHDN and CDR2 is FVKESK. The CDR3 extends over 19 amino acids. CDR3 in amino acids: CASSRLLQAGGPFRDTQYF. DNA of the CDR3: TGTGCCAGCAGCCGACTCCTTCAAGCGGGAGGGCCCTTTAGGGATACGCAGTATTTT. Full variable domain (outside the CDR3, taken from reference TRBV14 and TRBJ2-3): EAGVTQFPSHSVIEKGQTVTLRCDPISGHDNLYWYRRVMGKEIKFLLHFVKESKQDESGMPNNRFLAERTGGTYSTLKVQPAELEDSGVYFCASSRLLQAGGPFRDTQYFGPGTRLTVL.

J is TRBJ2-1 and V is TRBV3-1 (or the pseudogene TRBV3-2), with a possible D match to TRBD2 (6 bases). The CDR3 covers 15 residues. Germline-derived CDR1 and CDR2 are LGHDT and YNNKEL (reference sequence). Deletions cut 0 bases from V and 2 bases from J, with 8 bases between. This chain's CDR3 is CASSQELAAYNEQFF. The CDR3 DNA reads TGTGCCAGCAGCCAAGAACTAGCTGCCTACAATGAGCAGTTCTTC.

The chain has TRBV7-9 and TRBJ1-5; D may be TRBD1 (5 bases). The germline V and J ends were trimmed by 5 bases and 9 bases, with 17 bases remaining between them. The CDR3 is 14 residues long. Per the germline V gene, CDR1 is SEHNR and CDR2 is FQNEAQ (reference sequence). The CDR3 spells CASSRSTVQGPQHF. The CDR3 DNA sequence: TGTGCCAGCAGCCGCTCAACCGTTCAGGGGCCCCAGCATTTT.

The chain carries TRBV18 and TRBJ2-2; D not resolved. The CDR3 runs 12 residues. V dropped 4 bases and J dropped 5 bases, with 5 bases sitting between them. Germline V gene lookup returns CDR1 KGHSH and CDR2 LQKENI. CDR3 bases: TGTGCCAGCTCACATACAACCGGGGAGCTGTTTTTT. Translating gives CASSHTTGELFF.

This sequence joins TRBV16 and TRBJ2-1, with 7 bases lining up with TRBD2. Germline loops: CDR1 KGHSY, CDR2 FQNENV. V gave up 0 bases and J gave up 7 bases; unmatched junction bases: 6. The CDR3 sequence is 15 residues long. The CDR3 region is CASSQSVGGLNEQFF. CDR3 nucleotide sequence: TGTGCCAGCAGCCAATCGGTGGGGGGGTTGAATGAGCAGTTCTTC.

This rearrangement joins TRBV11-2 to TRBJ2-1, with TRBD2 matching 9 bases. There are 15 residues in the CDR3. V was pared by 3 bases and J by 7 bases, with 7 bases of the junction left unmatched. Germline CDR1 is SGHAT and CDR2 is FQNNGV. The CDR3 sequence is CASSFAGGPGNEQFF. DNA of the CDR3: TGTGCCAGCAGCTTTGCGGGAGGGCCGGGGAATGAGCAGTTCTTC.

This chain connects TRBV6-1 to TRBJ2-4; D remains unclear. Between the trimmed V and J ends, which lost 1 base and 0 bases, there was a span of 4 bases. The CDR3 is 14 amino acids. Germline V gene data show CDR1 as MNHNS and CDR2 as SASEGT. The CDR3, as DNA: TGTGCCAGCAGTGAAGGGCTAGCCAAAAACATTCAGTACTTC. Translated, it gives CASSEGLAKNIQYF.

This chain links TRBV25-1 with TRBJ2-3; TRBD2 might be the D (6 bases). Germline V gene lookup returns CDR1 MGHDK and CDR2 SYGVNS. The CDR3 extends over 15 amino acids. Trimming took 3 bases from V and 4 from J, leaving 14 bases between them. The CDR3 reads CASSEGGKSADTQYF. The CDR3 nucleotides read TGTGCCAGCAGTGAGGGGGGAAAGAGTGCAGATACGCAGTATTTT. Variable domain in full (rest from reference TRBV25-1 and TRBJ2-3): EADIYQTPRYLVIGTGKKITLECSQTMGHDKMYWYQQDPGMELHLIHYSYGVNSTEKGDLSSESTVSRIRTEHFPLTLESARPSHTSQYLCASSEGGKSADTQYFGPGTRLTVL.